The 25 T cell receptor beta chains listed next were all sequenced from one sample in a study of blood T cell repertoires in COVID-19. The method was immunoSEQ multiplex PCR; TCRdb's version includes in-frame clones alone and lacks a portion of them. The sample includes about 36,000 clones, 88% of them seen just once. Sequences were obtained from peripheral blood. The origin of the receptors is a human donor in a cohort sampled during active COVID-19.

The chain employs TRBV30 and TRBJ1-1; D possibly corresponds to TRBD1 (6 bases). The CDR3 has 14 amino acids. From germline, CDR1 is GTSNPN and CDR2 SVGIG (reference sequence). V lost 4 bases and J 11 bases, leaving 23 bases between the germline ends. The CDR3 reads CAWKSAGAVRGAFF. As DNA, the CDR3 is TGTGCCTGGAAGTCAGCAGGGGCCGTCAGAGGGGCTTTCTTT.

The chain is built from TRBV2 and TRBJ2-7; 11 bases are a match to TRBD2. Trimming removed 6 bases from V and 4 bases from J; junction bases left unmatched: 5. The CDR3 covers 14 residues. Germline V lookup: CDR1 SNHLY, CDR2 FYNNEI. The DNA of the CDR3 is TGTGCCAGCAGCCGCCTAGCGGGGGGTTACGAGCAGTACTTC. This gives the protein CASSRLAGGYEQYF.

The chain recombines TRBV5-1 with TRBJ2-5; a weak D match, TRBD1 (6 bases). The CDR3 consists of 14 residues. Germline V CDR1 and CDR2: SGHRS, YFSETQ. V shed 2 bases and J shed 2 bases, with 10 bases lying between them. The CDR3 bases are TGCGCCAGCAGCTTCAGAACAGGGCAAGAGACCCAGTACTTC. Encoded protein: CASSFRTGQETQYF.

This sequence joins TRBV7-2 and TRBJ1-3; TRBD1 agrees at 7 bases. After removal of 5 bases from V and 4 bases from J, the junction contained 8 bases not matched to a gene. From germline, CDR1 is SGHTA and CDR2 FQGNSA. This CDR3 has 15 amino acids. This chain's CDR3 is CASSPDGTAGNTIYF. For the CDR3, the DNA is TGTGCCAGCAGCCCCGACGGGACAGCGGGAAACACCATATATTTT.

This chain joins TRBV9 and TRBJ2-3; weak D call: TRBD2 (5 bases). This CDR3 has 14 amino acids. V was cut by 0 bases and J by 6 bases, with 11 bases left in between. CDR1 is SGDLS and CDR2 is YYNGEE in the germline V gene. The DNA for the CDR3 is TGTGCCAGCAGCGTAGTAGGTAGGGAGGATACGCAGTATTTT. Translated, it gives CASSVVGREDTQYF.

The sample holds one count of this clone. The V call is TRBV5-8, the J call TRBJ2-2, with D tentatively TRBD1 (5 bases). The CDR3 runs 15 residues. Germline lookup yields CDR1 SGHTS and CDR2 YDEGEE. V was shortened by 0 bases and J by 4 bases, with 10 bases between the two germline ends. This CDR3 is CASSLGGGFTGELFF. CDR3 nucleotides: TGTGCCAGCAGCTTGGGGGGCGGCTTCACCGGGGAGCTGTTTTTT. The complete variable domain, with remaining parts taken from reference TRBV5-8 and TRBJ2-2, reads EAGVTQSPTHLIKTRGQQATLRCSPISGHTSVYWYQQALGLGLQFLLWYDEGEERNRGNFPPRFSGRQFPNYSSELNVNALELEDSALYLCASSLGGGFTGELFFGEGSRLTVL.

The sample holds one count of this clone. V is TRBV11-3 and J is TRBJ2-2; D unresolved. Germline CDR1 is SGHNT and CDR2 is YENEEA. CDR3 length equals 14 residues. V lost 0 bases to trimming and J lost 5 bases, with 7 bases between them. CDR3 loop: CASSLDSGTGELFF. CDR3 sequence (DNA): TGTGCCAGCAGCTTAGATTCCGGTACCGGGGAGCTGTTTTTT. The complete variable domain, with remaining parts taken from reference TRBV11-3 and TRBJ2-2, reads EAGVVQSPRYKIIEKKQPVAFWCNPISGHNTLYWYLQNLGQGPELLIRYENEEAVDDSQLPKDRFSAERLKGVDSTLKIQPAELGDSAVYLCASSLDSGTGELFFGEGSRLTVL.

The rearrangement links TRBV11-2 to TRBJ2-1; TRBD2 matches at 13 bases. Germline values: CDR1 SGHAT, CDR2 FQNNGV. The junction had 4 bases not matched to a gene; V was cut back by 5 bases and J by 6 bases. This CDR3 region has 15 residues. CDR3 loop: CASSATSGGFNEQFF. DNA for the CDR3: TGTGCCAGCAGCGCGACTAGCGGGGGGTTCAATGAGCAGTTCTTC. Complete variable domain (other parts from reference TRBV11-2 and TRBJ2-1): EAGVAQSPRYKIIEKRQSVAFWCNPISGHATLYWYQQILGQGPKLLIQFQNNGVVDDSQLPKDRFSAERLKGVDSTLKIQPAKLEDSAVYLCASSATSGGFNEQFFGPGTRLTVL.

The J gene is TRBJ1-1, the V gene TRBV4-1; 9 nucleotides agree with TRBD1. Germline CDR1 MGHRA, CDR2 YSYEKL. The V segment lost 5 bases and the J segment 0 bases; nucleotides outside the gene matches: 7. The CDR3 is 16 amino acids. Written as DNA, the CDR3 is TGCGCCAGCAGCACCCGGACAGGGGTAATGAACACTGAAGCTTTCTTT. Its protein product is CASSTRTGVMNTEAFF.

The chain carries TRBV2 and TRBJ1-3; TRBD1 is a possible D gene (6 bases). The germline V gene has CDR1 SNHLY and CDR2 FYNNEI. The CDR3 length is 17 residues. The V gene lost 4 bases and the J gene lost 0 bases, with 16 bases spanning the gap. The CDR3 nucleotides read TGTGCCAGCAGTGGGGAGGGCTTGACAGGCTCTGGAAACACCATATATTTT. Translated, it gives CASSGEGLTGSGNTIYF.

This clone was seen more than once but under ten times. As DNA, the CDR3 is TGTGCCAGCAGCTCCACCGAACTACCGAACACTGAAGCTTTCTTT. This gives the protein CASSSTELPNTEAFF. The chain recombines TRBV7-9 with TRBJ1-1; no clear D gene. Germline V CDR1 and CDR2: SEHNR, FQNEAQ (reference sequence). The length of the CDR3 is 15 residues. The V end was cut by 4 bases, the J end by 1 base, with 13 bases between.

The rearrangement joins TRBV2 to TRBJ2-7; the D gene is possibly TRBD2 (5 bases). The CDR3 sequence is 14 residues long. Trimming stripped 7 bases from V and 0 bases from J, with 13 bases between. The germline V gene encodes CDR1 SNHLY and CDR2 FYNNEI. The CDR3 bases are TGTGCCAGCAATGGACTCTCTAGCTCCTACGAGCAGTACTTC. Its translation: CASNGLSSSYEQYF.

The J gene is TRBJ2-7, the V gene TRBV18; D may be TRBD1 (5 bases). The CDR3 runs to 13 residues. V was trimmed by 2 bases and J by 2 bases, leaving 7 bases between them. CDR1 is KGHSH and CDR2 is LQKENI in the germline V gene. This chain's CDR3 is CASSPRQTYEQYF. As DNA, the CDR3 is TGTGCCAGCTCACCAAGACAGACCTACGAGCAGTACTTC. The complete variable domain, with remaining parts taken from reference TRBV18 and TRBJ2-7, reads NAGVMQNPRHLVRRRGQEARLRCSPMKGHSHVYWYRQLPEEGLKFMVYLQKENIIDESGMPKERFSAEFPKEGPSILRIQQVVRGDSAAYFCASSPRQTYEQYFGPGTRLTVT.

The rearrangement uses TRBV19 and TRBJ2-1, with D possibly being TRBD1 (6 bases). The CDR3 sequence is 12 residues long. CDR1 is LNHDA and CDR2 is SQIVND in the germline V gene (reference sequence). V was cut by 3 bases and J by 9 bases, with 9 bases left in between. Here the CDR3 DNA reads TGTGCCAGTAGTATCAGGGGCGGTGAGCAGTTCTTC. Translating it yields CASSIRGGEQFF.

The chain's CDR3 is CASSSWTGRVEDTQYF. CDR3 DNA: TGTGCCAGCAGCTCCTGGACAGGGAGGGTGGAAGATACGCAGTATTTT. V usage is TRBV5-8 and J usage is TRBJ2-3; tentative D call: TRBD1 (8 bases). The CDR3 totals 16 residues. V lost 3 bases and J lost 5, with 19 bases in between. In germline, CDR1 is SGHTS, CDR2 YDEGEE.

This rearrangement joins TRBV5-1 to TRBJ2-5; 8 bases map to TRBD1. Trimming took 4 bases from V and 5 from J; bases not matched to a gene: 10. Germline lookup yields CDR1 SGHRS and CDR2 YFSETQ. There are 15 residues in the CDR3. The CDR3 loop is CASSETPGGKETQYF. The CDR3 bases are TGCGCCAGCAGCGAAACCCCAGGGGGCAAGGAGACCCAGTACTTC.

The V and J genes are TRBV7-2 and TRBJ1-5, with a weak D call TRBD1 (5 bases). Trimming took 4 bases from V and 0 from J, leaving 13 bases between them. This CDR3 is 16 amino acids long. Germline V gene lookup returns CDR1 SGHTA and CDR2 FQGNSA. The CDR3 DNA is TGTGCCAGCAGCTCCGACAGCCGATATAGCAATCAGCCCCAGCATTTT. Its translation is CASSSDSRYSNQPQHF.

This chain links TRBV6-4 with TRBJ1-2, with a possible D match to TRBD1 (6 bases). Per germline, CDR1 MRHNA and CDR2 SNTAGT. Trimming pared 8 bases from V and 7 bases from J, leaving 11 bases between. The CDR3 totals 11 residues. For the CDR3, the DNA is TGTGCCAGCCATCGAGGGGGTGGCTACACCTTC. Residues: CASHRGGGYTF.

This chain joins TRBV28 and TRBJ1-3; D unclear. V was shortened by 6 bases and J by 0 bases, with 9 bases between the two germline ends. Germline lookup yields CDR1 MDHEN and CDR2 SYDVKM. This CDR3 contains 14 residues. This CDR3 reads CASRSLFSGNTIYF. DNA of the CDR3: TGTGCCAGCAGGTCTCTATTCTCTGGAAACACCATATATTTT.

This rearrangement joins TRBV6-5 to TRBJ2-5, with 8 nucleotides matching TRBD2. The CDR3 has 14 residues. V trimming: 6 bases; J trimming: 5 bases; junction bases outside the gene matches: 8. Germline loops: CDR1 MNHEY, CDR2 SVGAGI. In DNA form, the CDR3 reads TGTGCCAGCAGCCCGGGACTAGTGGGCGAGACCCAGTACTTC. Amino acids: CASSPGLVGETQYF.

The chain links TRBV5-4 to TRBJ1-2, with 10 bases that match TRBD1. The length of the CDR3 is 15 residues. Germline loops: CDR1 SGHNT, CDR2 YYREEE (reference sequence). The V and J ends lost 1 base and 6 bases, in that order; junction bases with no gene match: 6. CDR3 coding DNA: TGTGCCAGCAGCTTGAGCGGGACAGGGGCCCATGGCTACACCTTC. Residues: CASSLSGTGAHGYTF.

The chain employs TRBV5-1 and TRBJ2-7; D is perhaps TRBD1 (5 bases). The germline V gene encodes CDR1 SGHRS and CDR2 YFSETQ. V was cut by 0 bases and J by 6 bases, with 13 bases left in between. The CDR3 is 14 amino acids. The CDR3 protein is CASSLATGPTEQYF. Here the CDR3 DNA reads TGCGCCAGCAGCTTGGCCACAGGACCAACCGAGCAGTACTTC.

The V gene is TRBV6-5, the J gene TRBJ2-7; 7 nucleotides match TRBD1. The CDR3 runs 14 residues. Germline-derived CDR1 and CDR2 are MNHEY and SVGAGI. V trimming: 7 bases; J trimming: 0 bases; junction bases outside the gene matches: 6. The CDR3 is CASNRDSYSYEQYF. In DNA form, the CDR3 reads TGTGCCAGCAATAGGGACAGTTACTCCTACGAGCAGTACTTC.

V is TRBV9 and J is TRBJ2-3, with a possible D match to TRBD2 (6 bases). Germline lookup yields CDR1 SGDLS and CDR2 YYNGEE. This CDR3 has 13 residues. Trimming left V 6 bases short and J 5 bases short, with 13 bases between. CDR3: CASMVGGGDTQYF. DNA of the CDR3: TGTGCCAGCATGGTGGGGGGAGGAGATACGCAGTATTTT.

J is TRBJ2-6 and V is TRBV28, with D perhaps TRBD2 (6 bases). The CDR3 covers 16 residues. V gave up 3 bases and J gave up 0 bases, with 9 bases separating them. Germline-derived CDR1 and CDR2 are MDHEN and SYDVKM. The CDR3 spells CASSFSGSSGANVLTF. CDR3 sequence (DNA): TGTGCCAGCAGTTTTAGCGGAAGCTCTGGGGCCAACGTCCTGACTTTC.